This T cell receptor (beta chain) was recovered during a study of Graves' ophthalmopathy and Graves' hyperthyroidism. At the level of the study: Before any treatment was given, at initial diagnosis, peripheral blood was collected.

This clonotype was recorded at least ten times. For repertoire sequencing, the TCR beta CDR3 regions were amplified from RNA transcripts. An initial RT-PCR round employing HTBI primers preceded a second-round multiplex PCR. TCRdb reanalysed the multiplex PCR reads using MiXCR and keeps one entry per CDR3 protein. The sample carries approximately 460,000 distinct CDR3 sequences, approximately 15% recorded once. CDR1 and CDR2 (germline): MDHEN, SYDVKM. V was cut by 5 bases and J by 4 bases, with 6 bases left in between. CDR3 length: 12 amino acids. The chain links TRBV28 to TRBJ1-5; no firm D call. The clonotype was recovered from a young woman with Graves' ophthalmopathy. The sequenced material came from blood. The DNA for the CDR3 is TGTGCCAGCAGTATAGAGAATCAGCCCCAGCATTTT. Amino acid sequence: CASSIENQPQHF. Full variable domain (missing parts from reference TRBV28 and TRBJ1-5): DVKVTQSSRYLVKRTGEKVFLECVQDMDHENMFWYRQDPGLGLRLIYFSYDVKMKEKGDIPEGYSVSREKKERFSLILESASTNQTSMYLCASSIENQPQHFGDGTRLSIL.